Presented here are 10 T cell receptor beta chains from one specimen sequenced in a study of blood T cell repertoires in COVID-19. Only in-frame clones appear in the TCRdb table, and some are missing; sequencing was by immunoSEQ multiplex PCR. Of around 340,000 clones listed, 80% to 90% are singletons. Sequenced material: peripheral blood. The receptors shown here come from a man aged 25 to 45 with active or convalescent COVID-19.

The CDR3 sequence: CASSLALVERSYGYTF. CDR3 DNA sequence: TGCGCCAGCAGCTTGGCCCTTGTCGAAAGGAGCTATGGCTACACCTTC. The V and J genes are TRBV5-1 and TRBJ1-2, with D unresolved. Germline CDR1 reads SGHRS; CDR2 reads YFSETQ. Trimming took off 0 bases at V and 4 bases at J, with 16 bases between the two ends. This CDR3 is built from 16 residues.

The chain has TRBV28 and TRBJ2-3; D call uncertain. V was clipped by 4 bases and J by 4 bases, with 6 bases between them. CDR1 is MDHEN and CDR2 is SYDVKM in the germline V gene. The CDR3 runs 12 residues. CDR3: CASSSFPDTQYF. The CDR3 DNA follows: TGTGCCAGCAGTTCATTTCCAGATACGCAGTATTTT.

This chain connects TRBV7-9 to TRBJ1-1, with D perhaps matching TRBD1 (5 bases). Germline lookup yields CDR1 SEHNR and CDR2 FQNEAQ (reference sequence). CDR3 length: 16 amino acids. Deletions cut 6 bases from V and 1 base from J, with 18 bases between. In nucleotides, the CDR3 is TGTGCCAGCAGGCGGGGGAACATAAAGGAGAACACTGAAGCTTTCTTT. It specifies CASRRGNIKENTEAFF.

V and J are TRBV2 and TRBJ1-6; tentative D call: TRBD1 (6 bases). Between the trimmed V and J ends, which lost 7 bases and 6 bases, there was a span of 10 bases. The CDR3 has 13 amino acids. CDR1 and CDR2 from the germline V gene are SNHLY and FYNNEI. CDR3 sequence: CASNSQGNSPLHF. In DNA, the CDR3 is TGTGCCAGCAACTCACAGGGTAATTCACCCCTCCACTTT.

This clone came up once. V is TRBV3-1 (or the pseudogene TRBV3-2) and J is TRBJ1-1; 8 bases map to TRBD1. Germline CDR1 and CDR2: LGHDT and YNNKEL (reference sequence). J was trimmed by 5 bases and V by 4 bases; bases with no gene match: 6. The length of the CDR3 is 14 residues. The CDR3 spells CASSPETGGTEAFF. CDR3 coding DNA: TGTGCCAGCAGCCCCGAAACAGGGGGAACTGAAGCTTTCTTT.

For the CDR3, the DNA is TGCGCCAGCAGCCGCCGGGACAGGGGGTCCGGGGCCAACGTCCTGACTTTC. It codes for CASSRRDRGSGANVLTF. The chain employs TRBV4-3 and TRBJ2-6, with TRBD1 matching over 11 bases. The CDR3 sequence is 17 residues long. Germline V gene data show CDR1 as LGHNA and CDR2 as YSLEER. With V trimmed by 4 bases and J by 4 bases, 6 bases remained unmatched.

For this clone: The junction does not match germline at one end; this may be a read error. J is TRBJ1-2 and V is TRBV28; TRBD1 agrees at 7 bases. Germline CDR1 MDHEN, CDR2 SYDVKM. The CDR3 is made up of 12 amino acids. CDR3 amino acids: CASSSDRLGNAF. As DNA, the CDR3 is TGTGCCAGCAGTTCGGACAGGCTCGGGAACGCCTTC.

The V call is TRBV2, the J call TRBJ1-1; D remains ambiguous. Germline V CDR1 and CDR2: SNHLY, FYNNEI. V was shortened by 7 bases and J by 0 bases, with 9 bases between the two germline ends. The CDR3 is 13 residues long. The CDR3 is CASTINMNTEAFF. The CDR3 nucleotides are TGTGCCAGCACCATTAACATGAACACTGAAGCTTTCTTT.

V is TRBV4-1 and J is TRBJ1-2; no firm D call. The CDR3 covers 13 residues. The ends were cut back, 1 base at V and 6 bases at J, with 9 bases in the middle. Germline V gene data show CDR1 as MGHRA and CDR2 as YSYEKL. The CDR3 coding sequence is TGCGCCAGCAGCCAAGCAACAGCCCATGGCTACACCTTC. Protein sequence: CASSQATAHGYTF.

There are a few counts of this clone. V usage is TRBV5-4 and J usage is TRBJ2-5; 12 bases line up with TRBD2. With 0 bases clipped from V and 3 bases from J, the junction kept 6 bases outside the gene matches. The germline gives CDR1 SGHNT, CDR2 YYREEE (reference sequence). The length of the CDR3 is 17 residues. The CDR3: CASSLAGSSGREETQYF. In nucleotides, the CDR3 is TGTGCCAGCAGCTTGGCCGGGTCTAGCGGGAGGGAAGAGACCCAGTACTTC.